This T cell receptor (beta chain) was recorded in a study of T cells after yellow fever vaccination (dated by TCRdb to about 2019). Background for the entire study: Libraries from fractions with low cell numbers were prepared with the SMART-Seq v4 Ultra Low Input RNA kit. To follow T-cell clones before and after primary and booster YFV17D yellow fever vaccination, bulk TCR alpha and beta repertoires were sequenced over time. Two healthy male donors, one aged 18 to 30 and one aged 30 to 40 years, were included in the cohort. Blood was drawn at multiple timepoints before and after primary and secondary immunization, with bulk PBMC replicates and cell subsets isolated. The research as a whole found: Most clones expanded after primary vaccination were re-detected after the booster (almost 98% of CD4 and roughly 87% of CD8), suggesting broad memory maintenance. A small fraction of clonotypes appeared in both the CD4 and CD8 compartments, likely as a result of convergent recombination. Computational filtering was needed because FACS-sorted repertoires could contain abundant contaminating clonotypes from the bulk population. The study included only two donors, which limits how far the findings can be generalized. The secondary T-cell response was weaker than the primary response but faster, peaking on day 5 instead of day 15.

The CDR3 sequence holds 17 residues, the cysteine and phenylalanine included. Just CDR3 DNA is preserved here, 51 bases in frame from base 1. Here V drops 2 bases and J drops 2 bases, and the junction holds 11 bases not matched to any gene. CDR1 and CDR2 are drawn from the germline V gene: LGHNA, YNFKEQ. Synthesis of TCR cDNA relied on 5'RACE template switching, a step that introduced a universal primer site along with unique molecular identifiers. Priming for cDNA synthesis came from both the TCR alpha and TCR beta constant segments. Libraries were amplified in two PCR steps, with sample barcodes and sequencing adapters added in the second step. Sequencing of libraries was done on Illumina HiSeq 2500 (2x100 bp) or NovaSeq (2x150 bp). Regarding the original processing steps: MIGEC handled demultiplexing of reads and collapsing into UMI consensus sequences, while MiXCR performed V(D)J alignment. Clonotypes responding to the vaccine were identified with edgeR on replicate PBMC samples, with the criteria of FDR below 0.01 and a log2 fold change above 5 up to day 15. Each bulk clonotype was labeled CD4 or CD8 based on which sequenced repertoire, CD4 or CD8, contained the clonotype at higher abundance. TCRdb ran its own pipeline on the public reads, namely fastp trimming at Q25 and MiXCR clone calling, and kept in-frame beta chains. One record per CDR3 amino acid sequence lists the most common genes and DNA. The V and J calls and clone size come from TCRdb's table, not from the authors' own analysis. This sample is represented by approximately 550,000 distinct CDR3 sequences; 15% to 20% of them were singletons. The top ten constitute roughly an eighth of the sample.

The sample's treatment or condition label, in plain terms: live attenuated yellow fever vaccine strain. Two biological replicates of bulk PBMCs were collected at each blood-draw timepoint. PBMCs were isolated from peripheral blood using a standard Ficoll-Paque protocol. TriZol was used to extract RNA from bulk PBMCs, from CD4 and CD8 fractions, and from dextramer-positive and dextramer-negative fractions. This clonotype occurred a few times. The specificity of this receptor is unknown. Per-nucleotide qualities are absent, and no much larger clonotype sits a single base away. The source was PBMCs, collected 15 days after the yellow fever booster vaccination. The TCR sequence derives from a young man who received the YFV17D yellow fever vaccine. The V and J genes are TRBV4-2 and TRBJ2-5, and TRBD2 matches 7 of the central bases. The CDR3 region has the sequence CASSQSLGLAVQETQYF. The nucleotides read TGTGCCAGCAGCCAATCCCTTGGGCTAGCGGTTCAAGAGACCCAGTACTTC.